This T cell receptor (beta chain) emerged from a study of T cell responses to AZD1222 COVID-19 vaccine. The data were produced by immunoSEQ multiplex PCR, yet TCRdb's version contains in-frame clones alone and is incomplete. Of roughly 120,000 clones listed, about 92% are singletons. Study-level points and caveats: Spike-specific TCR breadth and depth rose after two AZD1222 doses.

A remark on this clone: Its matching antigen is unknown.

This sample comprised peripheral blood, obtained 28 days after the second AZD1222 dose. This clonotype was obtained from an adult who received the AZD1222 COVID-19 vaccine.

The CDR3 is CASSAWQGAPGYQPQHF. The DNA of the CDR3 is TGTGCCAGCAGTGCCTGGCAGGGGGCCCCGGGTTATCAGCCCCAGCATTTT. V is TRBV6-1 and J is TRBJ1-5; 8 positions agree with TRBD1. The CDR3 has 17 amino acids. Germline values: CDR1 MNHNS, CDR2 SASEGT. Unmatched junction bases numbered 13, after V lost 4 bases and J lost 5 bases.